This is a list of T cell receptor beta chains from one sample in a study of cytomegalovirus exposure and HLA in healthy donors. Method: immunoSEQ multiplex PCR; TCRdb's copy keeps in-frame clones and lacks some. The sample has some 180,000 clones; around 74% are singletons. What was sequenced was PBMCs. The receptors originated from a male donor in good health and CMV-seronegative. Both conserved end residues are part of each CDR3. The D gene is left open where the match is weak. The size of a clone is reported for some rows only, either as once, few or many, or as a class for expanded clones.

V gene	D gene	clone size	J gene	CDR3 protein	CDR3 DNA
TRBV2	TRBD2	NA	TRBJ2-1	CASSPTGTRFF	TGTGCCAGCAGTCCCACCGGGACTAGATTCTTC
TRBV6-5	NA	NA	TRBJ1-1	CASSYVGTRATEAFF	TGTGCCAGCAGTTACGTCGGGACACGAGCCACTGAAGCTTTCTTT
TRBV7-2	NA	NA	TRBJ2-7	CASSYIRGIREQYF	TGTGCCAGCAGCTATATAAGGGGAATACGCGAGCAGTACTTC
TRBV9	TRBD2	NA	TRBJ2-5	CASSAFGLAGEETQYF	TGTGCCAGCAGCGCCTTTGGACTAGCGGGGGAGGAGACCCAGTACTTC
TRBV15	NA	NA	TRBJ1-3	CATTGDLSGNTIYF	TGTGCCACCACAGGGGACCTCTCTGGAAACACCATATATTTT
TRBV28	TRBD1	NA	TRBJ1-4	CASSLFSGGEKLFF	TGTGCCAGCAGTTTATTTTCAGGGGGTGAAAAACTGTTTTTT
TRBV7-9	NA	NA	TRBJ2-1	CASRKPGSRNEQFF	TGTGCCAGCCGTAAACCGGGTAGTAGGAATGAGCAGTTCTTC
TRBV19	TRBD2	NA	TRBJ2-7	CASSVAGRAVGEQYF	TGTGCCAGTAGTGTGGCCGGGAGGGCCGTCGGCGAGCAGTACTTC
TRBV6-5	NA	NA	TRBJ2-7	CASSLLQGAEQYF	TGTGCCAGCAGCTTACTACAGGGAGCCGAGCAGTACTTC
TRBV11-1	NA	NA	TRBJ2-7	CASSLTSYYDEQYF	TGTGCCAGCAGCCTAACTAGCTACTACGACGAGCAGTACTTC
TRBV27	NA	NA	TRBJ2-1	CASSLIARSSYNEQFF	TGTGCCAGCAGTTTAATAGCGCGAAGCTCCTACAATGAGCAGTTCTTC
TRBV28	NA	few	TRBJ1-5	CASSWQGQPQHF	TGTGCCAGCAGTTGGCAGGGGCAGCCCCAGCATTTT
TRBV11-2	NA	few	TRBJ2-1	CASSSLGGRPSRNEQFF	TGTGCCAGCAGCTCCCTGGGGGGACGACCTTCGCGGAATGAGCAGTTCTTC
TRBV2	NA	NA	TRBJ2-7	CASSGQVGAEQYF	TGTGCCAGCAGTGGACAGGTAGGGGCCGAGCAGTACTTC
TRBV7-8	NA	once	TRBJ2-1	CASWAWGDEQFF	TGTGCCAGCTGGGCATGGGGAGATGAGCAGTTCTTC
TRBV30	NA	NA	TRBJ1-5	CAWSVRAEQPQHF	TGTGCCTGGAGTGTCAGGGCAGAACAGCCCCAGCATTTT
TRBV5-6	TRBD1	NA	TRBJ2-1	CASSLGQGNNEQFF	TGTGCCAGCAGCTTGGGACAGGGTAACAATGAGCAGTTCTTC